One and the same sample provided the 21 T cell receptor beta chains below, sequenced in a study of shared T cell receptors in the human thymus. TCRdb's table, derived via immunoSEQ multiplex PCR, lists solely in-frame clones and lacks some. Of about 660,000 clones in the sample, around 87% were seen once. These records were also assigned to another study, of human thymus T cells.

The sample consisted of thymocytes. The receptors stem from a boy younger than two with a congenital heart defect.

This chain joins TRBV4-3 and TRBJ2-1; maybe TRBD2 (5 bases). The ends were cut back, 1 base at V and 6 bases at J, with 10 bases in the middle. Germline loops: CDR1 LGHNA, CDR2 YSLEER. There are 14 residues in the CDR3. CDR3 region: CASSQVTRSNEQFF. In nucleotides, the CDR3 is TGCGCCAGCAGCCAAGTAACTAGGAGCAATGAGCAGTTCTTC.

The chain has TRBV7-2 and TRBJ1-2; a weak D match, TRBD1 (6 bases). This CDR3 spans 13 amino acids. Trimming shortened V by 4 bases and J by 2 bases, and 8 bases separated the two germline ends. Germline V CDR1 and CDR2: SGHTA, FQGNSA. The CDR3: CASSSDSNYGYTF. The CDR3 bases are TGTGCCAGCAGCTCGGACAGCAACTATGGCTACACCTTC.

The chain has TRBV4-3 and TRBJ2-1; 8 bases fit TRBD1. Trimming cost V 0 bases and J 16 bases; bases outside gene matches: 8. This CDR3 comprises 13 residues. The germline gives CDR1 LGHNA, CDR2 YSLEER. The CDR3 reads CASSQDLGTGSFF. CDR3 bases: TGCGCCAGCAGCCAAGATCTTGGGACAGGTTCATTCTTC.

The gene calls are TRBV4-2 and TRBJ2-7, with 7 bases matching TRBD2. Germline loops: CDR1 LGHNA, CDR2 YNFKEQ. The CDR3 is made up of 18 amino acids. V gave up 2 bases and J gave up 2 bases; unmatched junction bases: 15. CDR3 coding DNA: TGTGCCAGCAGCCAACGAAGATTGGCTAGCGGAGGTCCCTACGAGCAGTACTTC. Encoded protein: CASSQRRLASGGPYEQYF.

V is TRBV28 and J is TRBJ2-7, with 11 positions matching TRBD2. Germline CDR1 MDHEN, CDR2 SYDVKM. Trimming removed 3 bases from V and 2 bases from J; junction bases left unmatched: 18. The CDR3 runs 20 residues. CDR3 coding DNA: TGTGCCAGCAGTTTCACAGGGGTGGTAGCGGGAGGGCCTAATACCTACGAGCAGTACTTC. Its protein is CASSFTGVVAGGPNTYEQYF.

The chain carries TRBV2 and TRBJ2-7, with 10 bases matching TRBD2. CDR3 length: 16 residues. Per germline, CDR1 SNHLY and CDR2 FYNNEI. The trim removed 2 bases at V and 2 bases at J, leaving 6 bases unmatched. CDR3 nucleotides: TGTGCCAGCAGTGAATTGCCCAGCGGGAGGGCCTACGAGCAGTACTTC. Amino acids: CASSELPSGRAYEQYF.

The genes are TRBV11-3 and TRBJ2-3; 9 nucleotides align to TRBD1. The junction had 8 bases not matched to a gene; V was cut back by 4 bases and J by 3 bases. Germline V lookup: CDR1 SGHNT, CDR2 YENEEA. The CDR3 totals 16 residues. CDR3 protein: CASSSPGDRATDTQYF. CDR3 nucleotide sequence: TGTGCCAGCAGCTCCCCAGGGGACAGGGCAACAGATACGCAGTATTTT.

The chain combines TRBV30 with TRBJ2-5; D is undetermined. CDR3 length: 13 residues. Trimming shortened V by 3 bases and J by 3 bases, and 11 bases separated the two germline ends. Germline V gene data show CDR1 as GTSNPN and CDR2 as SVGIG (reference sequence). The CDR3 coding sequence is TGTGCCTGGAGATTCAGGATAAAAGAGACCCAGTACTTC. It yields the protein CAWRFRIKETQYF. The full variable domain, rest sourced from reference TRBV30 and TRBJ2-5, is SQTIHQWPATLVQPVGSPLSLECTVEGTSNPNLYWYRQAAGRGLQLLFYSVGIGQISSEVPQNLSASRPQDRQFILSSKKLLLSDSGFYLCAWRFRIKETQYFGPGTRLLVL.

The V call is TRBV6-5, the J call TRBJ2-7; D may be TRBD2 (6 bases). The CDR3 extends over 16 amino acids. From germline, CDR1 is MNHEY and CDR2 SVGAGI. The V end was cut by 0 bases, the J end by 0 bases, with 12 bases between. For the CDR3, the DNA is TGTGCCAGCAGTTACTCCGGGACTTATTTCTCCTACGAGCAGTACTTC. As protein: CASSYSGTYFSYEQYF.

The rearrangement uses TRBV4-1 and TRBJ2-2; TRBD2 agrees at 8 bases. The V segment lost 0 bases and the J segment 5 bases; nucleotides outside the gene matches: 8. Germline V gene sequence: CDR1 MGHRA, CDR2 YSYEKL. There are 17 residues in the CDR3. This CDR3 is CASSQDEWQRGTGELFF. In DNA form, the CDR3 reads TGCGCCAGCAGCCAAGATGAGTGGCAGCGGGGGACCGGGGAGCTGTTTTTT.

The V call is TRBV6-1, the J call TRBJ2-1; the D gene is possibly TRBD2 (6 bases). Trimming pared 7 bases from V and 0 bases from J, leaving 10 bases between. Germline V gene sequence: CDR1 MNHNS, CDR2 SASEGT. The CDR3 covers 14 residues. CDR3 bases: TGTGCCAGCACTGACGGGAGCTCCTACAATGAGCAGTTCTTC. Translating gives CASTDGSSYNEQFF.

This clone was found once. V is TRBV4-2 and J is TRBJ2-1, with 7 bases fitting TRBD1. V shed 4 bases and J 2 bases; nucleotides not matched to a gene: 8. Germline V lookup: CDR1 LGHNA, CDR2 YNFKEQ. The CDR3 spans 16 residues. For the CDR3, the DNA is TGTGCCAGCAGCCCCCCCCCGGACAGGACCTACAATGAGCAGTTCTTC. It is translated as CASSPPPDRTYNEQFF.

This sequence joins TRBV19 and TRBJ2-2, with TRBD1 matching over 7 bases. There are 23 residues in the CDR3. V lost 5 bases and J lost 0; bases outside the gene matches: 27. CDR1 and CDR2 from the germline V gene are LNHDA and SQIVND (reference sequence). The CDR3 loop reads CASSSKAPLPYPQGQPNTGELFF. CDR3 nucleotides: TGTGCCAGTAGTTCCAAAGCCCCATTACCTTATCCCCAGGGACAGCCGAACACCGGGGAGCTGTTTTTT.

This clone was observed once. This chain links TRBV7-2 with TRBJ2-3; tentative D call: TRBD2 (6 bases). The CDR3 runs to 15 residues. In germline, CDR1 is SGHTA, CDR2 FQGNSA. V was pared by 2 bases and J by 4 bases, with 13 bases between. The CDR3 bases are TGTGCCAGCAGCTTAAATCCGGGAGTTGCAGATACGCAGTATTTT. As protein: CASSLNPGVADTQYF.

The sample holds one count of this clone. This chain uses TRBV6-5 with TRBJ1-2; the D is unclear. V was cut by 5 bases and J by 8 bases, with 15 bases left in between. CDR1 is MNHEY, CDR2 SVGAGI, per germline. The CDR3 covers 13 residues. The CDR3: CASSRTSLRGYTF. The CDR3 DNA sequence: TGTGCCAGCAGTCGGACTTCGTTAAGGGGCTACACCTTC.

This clone was found a few times. This chain joins TRBV29-1 and TRBJ2-2; 8 positions match TRBD2. The CDR3 covers 14 residues. J lost 4 bases, V lost 4 bases, and 5 bases had no gene match. Germline lookup yields CDR1 SQVTM and CDR2 ANQGSEA. The CDR3 DNA sequence: TGCAGCGTTGCAGGGCTAGCGGGCACCGGGGAGCTGTTTTTT. Its protein product is CSVAGLAGTGELFF.

This chain connects TRBV10-3 to TRBJ2-2; D gene ambiguous. This CDR3 region has 13 residues. V gave up 2 bases and J gave up 5 bases, with 6 bases separating them. Germline V gene data show CDR1 as ENHRY and CDR2 as SYGVKD. This chain's CDR3 is CAISETTTGELFF. The CDR3 nucleotides are TGTGCCATCAGTGAGACCACTACCGGGGAGCTGTTTTTT.

The CDR3 DNA reads TGTGCCAGCGATTTTACTACAGGGCCCGGGGAGCTGTTTTTT. Translating it yields CASDFTTGPGELFF. V and J are TRBV6-6 and TRBJ2-2; D may be TRBD1 (6 bases). V lost 8 bases and J lost 6, with 16 bases in between. Germline V gene sequence: CDR1 MNHNY, CDR2 SVGAGI (reference sequence). This CDR3 has 14 residues.

The gene calls are TRBV7-6 and TRBJ1-4; a possible D gene is TRBD1 (5 bases). CDR1 is SGHVS, CDR2 FNYEAQ, per germline. The CDR3 runs 13 residues. Trimming left V 4 bases short and J 7 bases short, with 10 bases between. The CDR3 region is CASSWGWGEKLFF. The CDR3, as DNA: TGTGCCAGCAGCTGGGGCTGGGGTGAAAAACTGTTTTTT.

This chain joins TRBV9 and TRBJ2-7; TRBD2 aligns across 9 bases. Germline loops: CDR1 SGDLS, CDR2 YYNGEE. V lost 0 bases and J lost 3; bases outside the gene matches: 16. The CDR3 has 19 amino acids. The CDR3 is CASSVAFPIASGTHYEQYF. CDR3 nucleotide sequence: TGTGCCAGCAGCGTAGCTTTCCCGATTGCTAGCGGGACCCACTACGAGCAGTACTTC.

This chain uses TRBV15 with TRBJ2-5, with 10 nucleotides matching TRBD2. Trimming removed 0 bases from V and 3 bases from J; junction bases left unmatched: 19. Germline CDR1 and CDR2: LNHNV and YYDKDF (reference sequence). This CDR3 spans 21 amino acids. The CDR3 loop reads CATSRDHCLAGAPRLEETQYF. CDR3 sequence (DNA): TGTGCCACCAGCAGAGATCATTGTCTAGCGGGGGCCCCCCGCTTGGAAGAGACCCAGTACTTC.